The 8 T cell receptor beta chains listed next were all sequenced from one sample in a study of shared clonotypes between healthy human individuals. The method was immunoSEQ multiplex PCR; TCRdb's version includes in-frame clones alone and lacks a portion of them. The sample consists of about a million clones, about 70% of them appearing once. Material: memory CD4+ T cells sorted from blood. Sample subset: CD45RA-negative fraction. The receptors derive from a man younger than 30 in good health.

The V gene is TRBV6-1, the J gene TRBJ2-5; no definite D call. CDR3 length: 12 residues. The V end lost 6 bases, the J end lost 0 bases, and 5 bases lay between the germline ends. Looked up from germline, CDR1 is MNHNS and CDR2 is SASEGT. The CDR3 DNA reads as TGTGCCAGCAGGTTGTACCAAGAGACCCAGTACTTC. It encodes CASRLYQETQYF.

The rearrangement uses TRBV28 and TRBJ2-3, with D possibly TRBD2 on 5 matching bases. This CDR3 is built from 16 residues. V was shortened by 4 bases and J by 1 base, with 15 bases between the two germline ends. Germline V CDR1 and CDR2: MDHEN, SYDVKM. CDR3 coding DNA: TGTGCCAGCAGTTCCGCGGGCCTCGCCGGCACAGATACGCAGTATTTT. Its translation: CASSSAGLAGTDTQYF.

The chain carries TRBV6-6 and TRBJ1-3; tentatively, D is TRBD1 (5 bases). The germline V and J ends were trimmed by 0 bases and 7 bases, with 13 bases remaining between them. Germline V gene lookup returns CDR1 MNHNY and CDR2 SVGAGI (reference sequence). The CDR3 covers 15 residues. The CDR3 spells CASSYSQGRRNTIYF. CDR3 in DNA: TGTGCCAGCAGTTACTCGCAGGGAAGAAGGAACACCATATATTTT.

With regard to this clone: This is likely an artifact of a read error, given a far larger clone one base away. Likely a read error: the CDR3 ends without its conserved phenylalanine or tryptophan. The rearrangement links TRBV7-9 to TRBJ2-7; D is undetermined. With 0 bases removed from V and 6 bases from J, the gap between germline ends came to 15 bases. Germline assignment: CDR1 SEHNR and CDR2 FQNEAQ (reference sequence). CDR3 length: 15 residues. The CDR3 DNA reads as TGTGCCAGCAGCTTAGCGTTAGCCCAGCGAGGCGAGCAGTACTCC. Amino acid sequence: CASSLALAQRGEQYS.

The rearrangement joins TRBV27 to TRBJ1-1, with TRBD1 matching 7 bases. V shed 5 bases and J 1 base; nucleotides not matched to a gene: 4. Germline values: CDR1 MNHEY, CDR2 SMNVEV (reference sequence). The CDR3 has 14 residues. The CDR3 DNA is TGTGCCAGCAGTCCTGACAGGGAGAACACTGAAGCTTTCTTT. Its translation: CASSPDRENTEAFF.

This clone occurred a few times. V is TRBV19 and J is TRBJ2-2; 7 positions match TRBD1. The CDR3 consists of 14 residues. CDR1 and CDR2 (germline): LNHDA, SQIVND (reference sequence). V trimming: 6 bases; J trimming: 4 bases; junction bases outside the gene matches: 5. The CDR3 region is CASRNDRATGELFF. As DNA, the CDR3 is TGTGCCAGTAGGAACGACAGGGCCACCGGGGAGCTGTTTTTT.

The CDR3 spells CASSPPTRGLNEQFF. CDR3 DNA: TGTGCCAGCTCACCACCGACCAGGGGGCTAAATGAGCAGTTCTTC. V gene TRBV18 combines with J gene TRBJ2-1; 8 bases are a match to TRBD1. Germline CDR1 is KGHSH and CDR2 is LQKENI. The length of the CDR3 is 15 residues. The junction had 5 bases not matched to a gene; V was cut back by 0 bases and J by 7 bases. The full variable domain, completed using reference TRBV18 and TRBJ2-1, is NAGVMQNPRHLVRRRGQEARLRCSPMKGHSHVYWYRQLPEEGLKFMVYLQKENIIDESGMPKERFSAEFPKEGPSILRIQQVVRGDSAAYFCASSPPTRGLNEQFFGPGTRLTVL.

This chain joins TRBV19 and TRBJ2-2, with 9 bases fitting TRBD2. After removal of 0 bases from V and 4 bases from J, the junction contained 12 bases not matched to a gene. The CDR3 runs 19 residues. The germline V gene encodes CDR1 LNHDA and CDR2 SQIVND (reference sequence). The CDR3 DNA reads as TGTGCCAGTAGTATAGATAGCGGGAGTGTCTTTGGTGGCACCGGGGAGCTGTTTTTT. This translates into CASSIDSGSVFGGTGELFF.